The 20 T cell receptor beta chains below all came from one sample that was sequenced in a study of shared clonotypes between healthy human individuals. Here immunoSEQ multiplex PCR was the method, and the copy in TCRdb shows in-frame clones only, minus some. Altogether about 1.5 million clones are present, roughly 98% being singletons, with the ten largest covering 0.4% to 0.45%. The specimen was naive CD4+ T cells sorted from blood. The sample's subset: CD45RA+ positively selected. The receptors come from a man aged 25-45 years in good health.

The chain recombines TRBV5-1 with TRBJ1-4, with D possibly TRBD1 on 5 matching bases. Germline CDR1 SGHRS, CDR2 YFSETQ. The germline V and J ends were trimmed by 4 bases and 7 bases, with 23 bases remaining between them. The CDR3 has 17 residues. CDR3 coding DNA: TGCGCCAGCAGCCTTGGAGCAGGGAGTCCCTTTGGTGAAAAACTGTTTTTT. Protein: CASSLGAGSPFGEKLFF.

The rearrangement joins TRBV2 to TRBJ1-2; weak D call: TRBD1 (5 bases). Trimming took 8 bases from V and 3 from J, leaving 19 bases between them. The CDR3 spans 15 residues. The germline V gene encodes CDR1 SNHLY and CDR2 FYNNEI. The CDR3 region has the DNA TGTGCCAGCTGGGGACCTACCCTAAGGGACTATGGCTACACCTTC. Its protein product is CASWGPTLRDYGYTF.

The chain employs TRBV7-8 and TRBJ2-7; perhaps TRBD1 as D (6 bases). Germline CDR1 is SGHVS and CDR2 is FQNEAQ. With 5 bases removed from V and 0 bases from J, the gap between germline ends came to 11 bases. This CDR3 has 14 amino acids. The DNA of the CDR3 is TGTGCCAGCAGCGGGAGACAGGTCTCCTACGAGCAGTACTTC. This encodes CASSGRQVSYEQYF.

The gene calls are TRBV11-3 and TRBJ2-1; 11 bases map to TRBD2. The ends lost 5 bases at V and 4 bases at J; junction bases unmatched: 7. CDR3 length: 16 amino acids. Germline lookup yields CDR1 SGHNT and CDR2 YENEEA. CDR3 sequence reads: CASSRGTSGIYNEQFF. The CDR3 nucleotides read TGTGCCAGCAGCAGAGGGACTAGCGGCATTTACAATGAGCAGTTCTTC.

On this clone itself: This sample includes further DNA sequences coding for the same CDR3. V usage is TRBV5-1 and J usage is TRBJ2-7; 9 positions agree with TRBD1. Unmatched junction bases numbered 5, after V lost 4 bases and J lost 3 bases. Germline V gene data show CDR1 as SGHRS and CDR2 as YFSETQ. This CDR3 has 14 amino acids. The CDR3 reads CASSLDRGSYEQYF. Written as DNA, the CDR3 is TGCGCCAGCAGCCTGGACAGGGGAAGCTACGAGCAGTACTTC.

The rearrangement joins TRBV6-9 to TRBJ1-2, with D possibly being TRBD1 (5 bases). CDR1 MNHGY and CDR2 SVAAGI come from the germline V gene. The ends were cut back, 5 bases at V and 3 bases at J, with 13 bases in the middle. The CDR3 extends over 14 amino acids. The CDR3 sequence is CASSPNLGDYGYTF. As DNA, the CDR3 is TGTGCCAGCAGTCCCAATTTGGGGGACTATGGCTACACCTTC.

This chain links TRBV18 with TRBJ2-2; D unclear. The CDR3 runs 13 residues. V gave up 4 bases and J gave up 3 bases, with 6 bases separating them. Germline lookup yields CDR1 KGHSH and CDR2 LQKENI. CDR3 bases: TGTGCCAGCTCACACCAAGACACCGGGGAGCTGTTTTTT. It specifies CASSHQDTGELFF.

The chain combines TRBV5-6 with TRBJ2-5; D could derive from TRBD1 or TRBD2 (5 bases each). Germline V gene lookup returns CDR1 SGHDT and CDR2 YYEEEE. Trimming removed 4 bases at V and 7 bases at J, with 17 bases between. The CDR3 loop spans 14 amino acids. CDR3 coding DNA: TGTGCCAGCAGCCGAGGGGCCGGCTCGGGGACCCAGTACTTC. This translates into CASSRGAGSGTQYF.

Details on this clone: This sample also contains other DNA sequences that code for the same CDR3. The chain carries TRBV5-1 and TRBJ2-1; 12 bases align to TRBD2. J lost 5 bases, V lost 0 bases, and 3 bases had no gene match. The CDR3 sequence is 16 residues long. Germline lookup yields CDR1 SGHRS and CDR2 YFSETQ. CDR3 region: CASSLGLAGGNNEQFF. CDR3 DNA sequence: TGCGCCAGCAGCTTGGGTCTAGCGGGAGGGAACAATGAGCAGTTCTTC.

The chain combines TRBV28 with TRBJ1-5; D is unresolved. The CDR3 loop spans 14 amino acids. V was clipped by 6 bases and J by 1 base, with 10 bases between them. Germline CDR1 is MDHEN and CDR2 is SYDVKM. The CDR3 loop is CASSMGRSNQPQHF. The CDR3 DNA reads as TGTGCCAGCAGCATGGGAAGGAGCAATCAGCCCCAGCATTTT.

V gene TRBV10-3 combines with J gene TRBJ2-7, with a possible D match to TRBD1 (6 bases). The CDR3 runs 17 residues. CDR1 is ENHRY, CDR2 SYGVKD, per germline. The V and J ends lost 0 bases and 3 bases respectively, with 18 bases between them. CDR3 loop: CAISESLGAGRLYEQYF. The CDR3 DNA sequence: TGTGCCATCAGTGAGTCTTTGGGGGCAGGGCGGCTCTACGAGCAGTACTTC.

The rearrangement uses TRBV14 and TRBJ2-1; TRBD2 is a possible D gene (6 bases). This CDR3 has 13 amino acids. V was clipped by 4 bases and J by 12 bases, with 16 bases between them. CDR1 is SGHDN and CDR2 is FVKESK in the germline V gene. In DNA, the CDR3 is TGTGCCAGCAGCCCCAATAGCGGAGCGGGGCAGTTCTTC. Translation: CASSPNSGAGQFF.

This clone has a handful of counts. This rearrangement joins TRBV4-3 to TRBJ2-2, with no clear D. The CDR3 totals 17 residues. Per germline, CDR1 LGHNA and CDR2 YSLEER. The V end lost 1 base, the J end lost 0 bases, and 12 bases lay between the germline ends. The chain's CDR3 is CASSQGLRAANTGELFF. For the CDR3, the DNA is TGCGCCAGCAGCCAAGGGTTAAGGGCCGCGAACACCGGGGAGCTGTTTTTT.

The chain is built from TRBV15 and TRBJ2-2, with TRBD2 identical over 7 bases. The germline V gene has CDR1 LNHNV and CDR2 YYDKDF (reference sequence). The CDR3 runs 17 residues. V trimming: 1 base; J trimming: 0 bases; junction bases outside the gene matches: 5. The CDR3 coding sequence is TGTGCCACCAGCAGAGGGACTAGTGTAGCGAACACCGGGGAGCTGTTTTTT. Its translation is CATSRGTSVANTGELFF.

The chain is built from TRBV25-1 and TRBJ2-1, with D perhaps matching TRBD2 (5 bases). Germline V gene data show CDR1 as MGHDK and CDR2 as SYGVNS. The CDR3 has 12 residues. V lost 1 base, J lost 9 bases, and 7 bases lay in between. CDR3 DNA sequence: TGTGCCAGCAGTGAATGGGCGGGTGAGCAGTTCTTC. Translating gives CASSEWAGEQFF.

V gene TRBV5-4 combines with J gene TRBJ2-3; 13 nucleotides match TRBD2. The CDR3 sequence is 16 residues long. Trimming at V came to 4 bases and at J to 2 bases, leaving 4 bases not matched to a gene. Per the germline V gene, CDR1 is SGHNT and CDR2 is YYREEE (reference sequence). In DNA form, the CDR3 reads TGTGCCAGCAGCCAAGGACTAGCGGGGGTCACAGATACGCAGTATTTT. It specifies CASSQGLAGVTDTQYF.

The gene calls are TRBV29-1 and TRBJ2-1, with D hard to call. This CDR3 contains 11 residues. Germline values: CDR1 SQVTM, CDR2 ANQGSEA. The V and J ends lost 7 bases and 6 bases respectively, with 10 bases between them. Written as DNA, the CDR3 is TGCAGCGCCCTTAGAGCCAATGAGCAGTTCTTC. It yields the protein CSALRANEQFF.

This rearrangement joins TRBV15 to TRBJ2-1, with D possibly TRBD2 on 7 matching bases. The CDR3 extends over 15 amino acids. The germline CDR1 and CDR2 sequences are LNHNV and YYDKDF (reference sequence). V was cut by 3 bases and J by 3 bases, with 12 bases left in between. The DNA of the CDR3 is TGTGCCACCAGCAGGGGGGCTAGCGGCTACAATGAGCAGTTCTTC. Translating gives CATSRGASGYNEQFF.

This chain uses TRBV18 with TRBJ2-2, with D uncertain. The V end was cut by 6 bases, the J end by 6 bases, with 23 bases between. CDR1 is KGHSH and CDR2 is LQKENI in the germline V gene. The CDR3 runs to 17 residues. CDR3 in DNA: TGTGCCAGCTCTGACAAGACCTCGAGCGTCCGACCCGGGGAGCTGTTTTTT. Translation gives CASSDKTSSVRPGELFF.

The V gene is TRBV29-1, the J gene TRBJ2-1; the match to TRBD2 covers 10 bases. CDR3 length equals 14 residues. CDR1 is SQVTM, CDR2 ANQGSEA, per germline. Unmatched junction bases numbered 4, after V lost 8 bases and J lost 0 bases. The CDR3 loop is CSLRTSGSYNEQFF. For the CDR3, the DNA is TGCAGCCTCAGGACTAGCGGCTCCTACAATGAGCAGTTCTTC.